The 6 T cell receptor beta chains given below trace back to one sample, sequenced in a study of blood T cell repertoires in COVID-19 (TCRdb year 2020). Receptors were amplified or captured by the immunoSEQ multiplex PCR assay. TCRdb holds this immuneACCESS table with in-frame rearrangements only. Some clones are missing; in checked studies, unresolved V genes explain under half, and the rest has no known cause. Present in this sample are 90,000 to 100,000 clones, 75% to 95% of which were seen just once. The ten largest clonotypes hold over 4.5% of the sample. The sample taken for sequencing was peripheral blood. The receptors here all came from a man aged 50 or older with acute or convalescent COVID-19.

CDR3 protein: CATTRGGGPEKLFF. CDR3 bases: TGTGCCACCACCAGGGGCGGCGGACCTGAAAAACTGTTTTTT. V is TRBV19 and J is TRBJ1-4, with a possible D match to TRBD1 (6 bases). V lost 10 bases, J lost 7 bases, and 19 bases lay in between. The CDR3 spans 14 residues. The germline V gene encodes CDR1 LNHDA and CDR2 SQIVND (reference sequence).

Regarding this clone: Relative to the germline gene, one junction end is altered; a read error may explain this. This chain joins TRBV19 and TRBJ2-1; D is undetermined. Germline V gene sequence: CDR1 LNHDA, CDR2 SQIVND (reference sequence). The CDR3 has 14 amino acids. The CDR3 sequence: CASSIAVQVKRMVF. CDR3 bases: TGTGCCAGTAGTATAGCAGTCCAGGTCAAGAGAATGGTCTTC.

J is TRBJ2-3 and V is TRBV10-2; 7 bases fit TRBD1. This CDR3 comprises 16 residues. V gave up 2 bases and J gave up 4 bases; unmatched junction bases: 9. Germline V gene data show CDR1 as WSHSY and CDR2 as SAAADI. The CDR3 DNA follows: TGCGCCAGCAGTGAGGGGTGGGCAGGGGGACCAGATACGCAGTATTTT. Its translation: CASSEGWAGGPDTQYF.

The chain employs TRBV5-1 and TRBJ2-3; TRBD2 matches 7 bases. Trimming cost V 4 bases and J 7 bases; bases outside gene matches: 12. The CDR3 covers 15 residues. Germline V gene lookup returns CDR1 SGHRS and CDR2 YFSETQ. The CDR3 is CASSPGLGSPYTQYF. The DNA of the CDR3 is TGCGCCAGCAGCCCAGGACTAGGTTCGCCCTATACGCAGTATTTT. The full variable domain, in which reference TRBV5-1 and TRBJ2-3 provide the parts outside the CDR3, is KAGVTQTPRYLIKTRGQQVTLSCSPISGHRSVSWYQQTPGQGLQFLFEYFSETQRNKGNFPGRFSGRQFSNSRSEMNVSTLELGDSALYLCASSPGLGSPYTQYFGPGTRLTVL.

The gene calls are TRBV27 and TRBJ2-7; 8 bases are shared with TRBD1. CDR1 MNHEY and CDR2 SMNVEV come from the germline V gene (reference sequence). The CDR3 runs to 16 residues. With 1 base clipped from V and 2 bases from J, the junction kept 7 bases outside the gene matches. The CDR3: CASSLFRTGYPYEQYF. The CDR3 DNA reads as TGTGCCAGCAGTTTATTTCGGACAGGGTACCCCTACGAGCAGTACTTC.

The chain is built from TRBV9 and TRBJ2-3; D gene ambiguous. The CDR3 runs to 14 residues. V dropped 4 bases and J dropped 0 bases, with 9 bases sitting between them. CDR1 is SGDLS, CDR2 YYNGEE, per germline. CDR3 in amino acids: CASSPQTSTDTQYF. DNA for the CDR3: TGTGCCAGCAGCCCCCAGACTAGCACAGATACGCAGTATTTT.